What follows describes a single T cell receptor beta chain. This record comes from a study of T-cell reconstitution after alpha-beta-depleted transplantation in children. The CDR3 totals 15 residues. Trimming stripped 0 bases from V and 5 bases from J, with 11 bases between. Looked up from germline, CDR1 is SGDLS and CDR2 is YYNGEE. Unique molecular identifiers were used in preparing the TCRbeta library. MiXCR, applied by TCRdb to the PCR reads, yields one record per CDR3 protein. The table records some 440,000 distinct CDR3 sequences, 15% to 20% of them present only once. Here the sequenced sample was PBMCs, mostly from graft donor cells, taken 360 days after TCRalphabeta/CD19-depleted stem cell transplant. This receptor was taken from a boy under three years old who had a stem cell transplant for Wiskott-Aldrich syndrome, so the T cells may come from the graft donor. This chain links TRBV9 with TRBJ2-2, with a weak D call TRBD2 (6 bases). The CDR3 sequence is CASSVGGLPTGELFF. The CDR3 DNA follows: TGTGCCAGCAGCGTAGGGGGACTCCCAACCGGGGAGCTGTTTTTT.